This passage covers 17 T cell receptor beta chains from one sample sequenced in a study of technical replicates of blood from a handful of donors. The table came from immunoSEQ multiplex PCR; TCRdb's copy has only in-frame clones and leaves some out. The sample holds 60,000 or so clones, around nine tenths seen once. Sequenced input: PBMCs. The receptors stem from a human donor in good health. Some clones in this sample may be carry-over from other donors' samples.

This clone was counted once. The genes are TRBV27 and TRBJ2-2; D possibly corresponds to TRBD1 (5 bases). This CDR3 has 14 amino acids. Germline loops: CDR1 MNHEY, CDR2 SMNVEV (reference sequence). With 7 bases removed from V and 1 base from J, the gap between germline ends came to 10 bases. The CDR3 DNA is TGTGCCAGCAAAGTGGGGCTGAACACCGGGGAGCTGTTTTTT. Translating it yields CASKVGLNTGELFF.

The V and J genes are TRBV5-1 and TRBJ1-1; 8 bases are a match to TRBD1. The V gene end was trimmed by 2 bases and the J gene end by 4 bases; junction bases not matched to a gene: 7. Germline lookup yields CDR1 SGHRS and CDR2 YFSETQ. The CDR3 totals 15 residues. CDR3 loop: CASSLLGQGGTEAFF. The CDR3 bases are TGCGCCAGCAGCTTACTTGGACAGGGCGGCACTGAAGCTTTCTTT.

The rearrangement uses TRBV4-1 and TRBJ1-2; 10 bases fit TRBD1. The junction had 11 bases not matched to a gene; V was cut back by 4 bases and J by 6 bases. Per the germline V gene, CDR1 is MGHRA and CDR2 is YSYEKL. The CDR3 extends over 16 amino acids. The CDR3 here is CASSLNTGTGADGYTF. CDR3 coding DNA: TGCGCCAGCAGCCTCAACACCGGGACAGGGGCAGATGGCTACACCTTC.

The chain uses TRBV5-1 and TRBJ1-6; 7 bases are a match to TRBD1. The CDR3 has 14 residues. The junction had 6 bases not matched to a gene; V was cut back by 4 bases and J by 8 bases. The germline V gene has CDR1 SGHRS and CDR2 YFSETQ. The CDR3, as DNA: TGCGCCAGCAGCGTGGGACAGACGGATTCACCCCTCCACTTT. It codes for CASSVGQTDSPLHF.

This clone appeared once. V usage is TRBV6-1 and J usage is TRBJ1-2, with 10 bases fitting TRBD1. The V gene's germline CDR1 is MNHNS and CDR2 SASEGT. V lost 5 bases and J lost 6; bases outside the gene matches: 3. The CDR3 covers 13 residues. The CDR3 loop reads CASSSGTGDGYTF. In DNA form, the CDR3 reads TGTGCCAGCAGTTCCGGGACAGGGGATGGCTACACCTTC.

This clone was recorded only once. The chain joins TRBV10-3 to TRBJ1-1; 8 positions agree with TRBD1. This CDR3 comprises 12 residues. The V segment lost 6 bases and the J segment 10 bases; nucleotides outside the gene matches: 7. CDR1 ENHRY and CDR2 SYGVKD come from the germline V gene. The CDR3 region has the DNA TGTGCCATCAGAGAAAACAGGGGGACAGCTTTCTTT. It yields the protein CAIRENRGTAFF.

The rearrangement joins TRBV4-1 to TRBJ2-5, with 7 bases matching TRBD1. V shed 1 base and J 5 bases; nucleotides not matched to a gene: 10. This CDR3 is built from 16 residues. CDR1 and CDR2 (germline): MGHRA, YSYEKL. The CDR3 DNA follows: TGCGCCAGCAGCCAAGTTGCTGGGCAGGGGGTTGAGACCCAGTACTTC. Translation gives CASSQVAGQGVETQYF.

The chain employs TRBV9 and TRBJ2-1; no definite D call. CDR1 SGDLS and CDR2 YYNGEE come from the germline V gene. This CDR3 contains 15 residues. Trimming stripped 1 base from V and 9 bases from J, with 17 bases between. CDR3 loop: CASSVLGQLHTEQFF. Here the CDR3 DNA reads TGTGCCAGCAGCGTATTGGGCCAATTACATACTGAGCAGTTCTTC.

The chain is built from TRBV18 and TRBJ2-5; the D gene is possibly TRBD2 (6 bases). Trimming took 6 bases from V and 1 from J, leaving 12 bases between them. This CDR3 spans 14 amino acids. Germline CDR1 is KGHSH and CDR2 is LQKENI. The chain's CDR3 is CASSLGLTQETQYF. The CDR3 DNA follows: TGTGCCAGCTCCCTGGGACTTACCCAAGAGACCCAGTACTTC.

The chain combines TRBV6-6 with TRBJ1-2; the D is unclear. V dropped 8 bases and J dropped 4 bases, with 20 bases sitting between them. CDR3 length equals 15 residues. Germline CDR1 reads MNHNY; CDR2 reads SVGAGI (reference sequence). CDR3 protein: CASHPVGGAFYGYTF. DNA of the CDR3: TGTGCCAGCCACCCGGTAGGCGGAGCCTTCTATGGCTACACCTTC.

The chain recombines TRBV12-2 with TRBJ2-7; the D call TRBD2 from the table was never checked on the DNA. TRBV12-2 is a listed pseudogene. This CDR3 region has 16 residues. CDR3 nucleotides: TGTGCAAGTCGCCACAATCCCCGGGAGGGCCCCTACGAGCAGTACTTC. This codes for CASRHNPREGPYEQYF.

The CDR3 DNA reads TGCGCCAGCAGCCGAGGGGCCATCGGGGGTTATTACGAGCAGTACTTC. It translates to CASSRGAIGGYYEQYF. The rearrangement uses TRBV4-3 and TRBJ2-7; D might be TRBD2 (6 bases). The CDR3 extends over 16 amino acids. V was shortened by 4 bases and J by 4 bases, with 20 bases between the two germline ends. Germline CDR1 and CDR2: LGHNA and YSLEER.

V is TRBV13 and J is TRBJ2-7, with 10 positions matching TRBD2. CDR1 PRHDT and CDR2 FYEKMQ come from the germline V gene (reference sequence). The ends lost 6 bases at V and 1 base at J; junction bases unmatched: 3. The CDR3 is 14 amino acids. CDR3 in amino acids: CASREAGGSYEQYF. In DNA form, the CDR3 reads TGTGCCAGCAGGGAAGCGGGAGGGTCCTACGAGCAGTACTTC.

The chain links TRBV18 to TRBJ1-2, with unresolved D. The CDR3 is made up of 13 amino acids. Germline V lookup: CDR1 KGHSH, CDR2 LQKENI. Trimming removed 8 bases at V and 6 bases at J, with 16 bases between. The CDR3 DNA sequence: TGTGCCAGCACCTTAGGGTTAGCGGATGGCTACACCTTC. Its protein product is CASTLGLADGYTF.

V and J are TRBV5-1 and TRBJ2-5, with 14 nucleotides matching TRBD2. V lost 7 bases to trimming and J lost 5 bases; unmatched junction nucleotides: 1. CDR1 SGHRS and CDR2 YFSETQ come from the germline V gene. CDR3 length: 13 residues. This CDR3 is CASGLAGGETQYF. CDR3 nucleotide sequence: TGCGCCAGCGGACTAGCGGGGGGTGAGACCCAGTACTTC.

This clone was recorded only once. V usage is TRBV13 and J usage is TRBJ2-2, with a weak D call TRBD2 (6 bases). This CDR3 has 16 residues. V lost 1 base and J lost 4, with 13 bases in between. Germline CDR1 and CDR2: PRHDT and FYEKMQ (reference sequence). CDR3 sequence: CASSLVGGKVTGELFF. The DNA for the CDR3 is TGTGCCAGCAGCTTAGTTGGAGGGAAGGTCACCGGGGAGCTGTTTTTT.

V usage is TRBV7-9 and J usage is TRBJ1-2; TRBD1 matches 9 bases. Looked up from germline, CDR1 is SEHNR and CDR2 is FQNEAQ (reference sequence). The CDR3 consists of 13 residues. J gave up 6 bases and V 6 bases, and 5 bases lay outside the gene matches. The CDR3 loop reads CASRPQGANGYTF. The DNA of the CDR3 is TGTGCCAGCAGGCCACAGGGGGCGAATGGCTACACCTTC.